What follows are 30 T cell receptor beta chains derived from one specimen sequenced in a study of CD8+CD57+ T cells in acquired aplastic anemia. Patients chosen for sequencing had shown CD8+CD57+ cell expansion by flow cytometry. Profiling that covered TCR beta VDJ and CDR3 relied on genomic DNA as its template. TCRdb re-analysed the reads in MiXCR, keeping a single row per CDR3 protein. This sample carries roughly 280,000 distinct CDR3 sequences, roughly 59% of them seen once, and the ten largest clones take roughly 1.2%. The sequenced sample consisted of sorted CD4+, CD8+, or CD8+CD57+ T cells (not recorded which) from PBMCs. The receptors come from a human donor with aplastic anemia.

This chain uses TRBV29-1 with TRBJ1-2; D possibly corresponds to TRBD1 (6 bases). V lost 4 bases to trimming and J lost 3 bases, with 15 bases between them. Germline values: CDR1 SQVTM, CDR2 ANQGSEA. The CDR3 is made up of 14 amino acids. In DNA, the CDR3 is TGCAGCGTTGTCGAGGGGGGGGCCGACTATGGCTACACCTTC. Encoded protein: CSVVEGGADYGYTF.

This clonotype appeared many times. The chain recombines TRBV12-3 or TRBV12-4 with TRBJ1-3; the match to TRBD1 covers 9 bases. Trimming at V came to 6 bases and at J to 3 bases, leaving 3 bases not matched to a gene. This CDR3 has 14 amino acids. CDR3 in amino acids: CASRDRGSGNTIYF. For the CDR3, the DNA is TGTGCCAGCAGGGACAGGGGTAGTGGAAACACCATATATTTT.

This clonotype appeared a single time. V is TRBV9 and J is TRBJ1-3; possible D gene TRBD1, 6 bases. Trimming removed 2 bases from V and 9 bases from J, with 24 bases in between. In germline, CDR1 is SGDLS, CDR2 YYNGEE. The CDR3 consists of 17 residues. CDR3: CASSVDDAGAVGFTIYF. Written as DNA, the CDR3 is TGTGCCAGCAGCGTCGACGATGCAGGGGCGGTTGGTTTCACCATATATTTT.

The gene calls are TRBV19 and TRBJ1-3; D is ambiguous. CDR3 length: 14 amino acids. Germline-derived CDR1 and CDR2 are LNHDA and SQIVND (reference sequence). Trimming took 8 bases from V and 0 from J, leaving 11 bases between them. CDR3 protein: CASEAGSSGNTIYF. The DNA for the CDR3 is TGTGCCAGTGAGGCGGGGAGCTCTGGAAACACCATATATTTT. Complete variable domain (other parts from reference TRBV19 and TRBJ1-3): DGGITQSPKYLFRKEGQNVTLSCEQNLNHDAMYWYRQDPGQGLRLIYYSQIVNDFQKGDIAEGYSVSREKKESFPLTVTSAQKNPTAFYLCASEAGSSGNTIYFGEGSWLTVV.

This sequence joins TRBV15 and TRBJ1-6; TRBD1 is a possible D gene (5 bases). The CDR3 covers 16 residues. V was pared by 4 bases and J by 3 bases, with 13 bases between. Germline-derived CDR1 and CDR2 are LNHNV and YYDKDF (reference sequence). CDR3 loop: CATSTLGGYYNSPLHF. CDR3 bases: TGTGCCACCAGCACCCTCGGGGGTTACTATAATTCACCCCTCCACTTT.

This clonotype was observed a single time. One junction end disagrees with the germline gene, perhaps due to a read error. This rearrangement joins TRBV7-3 to TRBJ2-2, with 16 bases matching TRBD2. Germline V gene sequence: CDR1 SGHTA, CDR2 FQGTGA. The CDR3 contains 16 residues. The CDR3 DNA is TGTGCCAGCAGCTCCGGGACTAGCGGGAGGGACAATGAGCAGTTTTTT. It codes for CASSSGTSGRDNEQFF. The whole variable domain, remainder taken from reference TRBV7-3 and TRBJ2-2, is GAGVSQTPSNKVTEKGKYVELRCDPISGHTALYWYRQSLGQGPEFLIYFQGTGAADDSGLPNDRFFAVRPEGSVSTLKIQRTERGDSAVYLCASSSGTSGRDNEQFFGEGSRLTVL.

The chain employs TRBV29-1 and TRBJ2-1, with 10 nucleotides matching TRBD2. Looked up from germline, CDR1 is SQVTM and CDR2 is ANQGSEA. The junction had 13 bases not matched to a gene; V was cut back by 0 bases and J by 8 bases. The CDR3 contains 17 residues. The CDR3 coding sequence is TGCAGCGTTGAAGATTGGGATAGCGGGGGGAGTTGGGATGAGCAGTTCTTC. It is translated as CSVEDWDSGGSWDEQFF.

The rearrangement uses TRBV19 and TRBJ1-2; TRBD1 might be the D (6 bases). Between the trimmed V and J ends, which lost 5 bases and 5 bases, there was a span of 21 bases. Germline CDR1 reads LNHDA; CDR2 reads SQIVND (reference sequence). This CDR3 is 16 amino acids long. The CDR3 bases are TGTGCCAGTAGTGCCCCTAGGCGGGGGGCGGAGTATGGCTACACCTTC. Translated: CASSAPRRGAEYGYTF.

This clonotype was recorded many times. J is TRBJ2-1 and V is TRBV5-1, with a possible D match to TRBD2 (7 bases). The germline V gene encodes CDR1 SGHRS and CDR2 YFSETQ. Trimming took off 0 bases at V and 1 base at J, with 26 bases between the two ends. The CDR3 runs 21 residues. The CDR3 DNA reads TGCGCCAGCAGCTTGGCCGTTGGGGGCGGGAGTAAGGCTGCATCCTACAATGAGCAGTTCTTC. Translating it yields CASSLAVGGGSKAASYNEQFF. Looking up the rest from reference TRBV5-1 and TRBJ2-1 gives the full variable domain: KAGVTQTPRYLIKTRGQQVTLSCSPISGHRSVSWYQQTPGQGLQFLFEYFSETQRNKGNFPGRFSGRQFSNSRSEMNVSTLELGDSALYLCASSLAVGGGSKAASYNEQFFGPGTRLTVL.

This clonotype was found many times. The rearrangement joins TRBV20-1 to TRBJ2-7; a possible D gene is TRBD2 (6 bases). CDR3 length: 14 amino acids. The germline V and J ends were trimmed by 6 bases and 0 bases, with 15 bases remaining between them. Germline V gene lookup returns CDR1 DFQATT and CDR2 SNEGSKA (reference sequence). Written as DNA, the CDR3 is TGCAGTGCCCTGTCGGGGGTTAGCTCCTACGAGCAGTACTTC. This sequence encodes CSALSGVSSYEQYF.

This clonotype came up once. The chain uses TRBV7-8 and TRBJ1-2; TRBD1 aligns across 7 bases. This CDR3 is 15 amino acids long. Germline V CDR1 and CDR2: SGHVS, FQNEAQ. The junction had 10 bases not matched to a gene; V was cut back by 5 bases and J by 4 bases. The CDR3 region is CASSPATGQTYGYTF. The CDR3 region has the DNA TGTGCCAGCAGCCCAGCCACGGGACAGACCTATGGCTACACCTTC.

Details on this clonotype: This may come from a read error, since a much larger clone is one base off. V usage is TRBV18 and J usage is TRBJ2-5, with 7 bases fitting TRBD1. Germline values: CDR1 KGHSH, CDR2 LQKENI. The length of the CDR3 is 15 residues. CDR3 nucleotides: TGTGCCAGCCCACCATTTGAAGGGGGCGAAGAGACCCAGTACTTC. Its protein product is CASPPFEGGEETQYF.

This chain links TRBV7-9 with TRBJ1-2; D perhaps matches TRBD1 (6 bases). Germline V gene sequence: CDR1 SEHNR, CDR2 FQNEAQ (reference sequence). The CDR3 runs to 18 residues. Trimming took off 1 base at V and 4 bases at J, with 22 bases between the two ends. The CDR3, as DNA: TGTGCCAGCAGCTTAGACCAAATGACAGGCACCACTTTCTATGGCTACACCTTC. Encoded protein: CASSLDQMTGTTFYGYTF.

The V gene is TRBV14, the J gene TRBJ1-6, with 7 bases that match TRBD1. Germline V CDR1 and CDR2: SGHDN, FVKESK. CDR3 length: 17 amino acids. V lost 0 bases and J lost 2; bases outside the gene matches: 4. The CDR3 sequence is CASSQDRQGTYNSPLHF. CDR3 coding DNA: TGTGCCAGCAGCCAAGATAGACAGGGTACCTATAATTCACCCCTCCACTTT.

J is TRBJ2-3 and V is TRBV20-1; unclear D gene. Germline V CDR1 and CDR2: DFQATT, SNEGSKA (reference sequence). This CDR3 contains 14 residues. Trimming removed 5 bases at V and 1 base at J, with 13 bases between. The CDR3 region has the DNA TGCAGTGCTCGACCTAGAGAGCGCACAGATACGCAGTATTTT. Protein product: CSARPRERTDTQYF.

The chain couples TRBV6-5 to TRBJ2-7; TRBD2 matches at 13 bases. Germline-derived CDR1 and CDR2 are MNHEY and SVGAGI. V lost 11 bases and J lost 3; bases outside the gene matches: 4. The CDR3 runs 13 residues. CDR3 sequence: CAARTSGGYEQYF. The CDR3 nucleotides read TGTGCCGCCCGGACTAGCGGGGGCTACGAGCAGTACTTC.

This clonotype occurred many times. The chain links TRBV20-1 to TRBJ1-5, with D tentatively TRBD1 (5 bases). Germline V gene lookup returns CDR1 DFQATT and CDR2 SNEGSKA (reference sequence). This CDR3 contains 13 residues. V lost 8 bases and J lost 2, with 13 bases in between. CDR3: CSLWGGGNQPQHF. The DNA of the CDR3 is TGCAGTCTCTGGGGGGGAGGCAATCAGCCCCAGCATTTT.

The rearrangement joins TRBV29-1 to TRBJ1-2; D is uncertain. The CDR3 length is 16 residues. The ends were cut back, 4 bases at V and 0 bases at J, with 18 bases in the middle. Germline V CDR1 and CDR2: SQVTM, ANQGSEA. CDR3 in DNA: TGCAGCGTTGCAGGTCCGTACTCTTCGACTAACTATGGCTACACCTTC. This encodes CSVAGPYSSTNYGYTF.

The chain couples TRBV6-1 to TRBJ1-5; weak D call: TRBD1 (5 bases). Trimming left V 1 base short and J 2 bases short, with 9 bases between. This CDR3 region has 15 residues. Germline CDR1 reads MNHNS; CDR2 reads SASEGT. CDR3 nucleotides: TGTGCCAGCAGTGAAGTCCCGGGGGGCAATCAGCCCCAGCATTTT. It is translated as CASSEVPGGNQPQHF.

The chain uses TRBV15 and TRBJ2-7, with 7 bases lining up with TRBD1. Germline V gene sequence: CDR1 LNHNV, CDR2 YYDKDF (reference sequence). The CDR3 extends over 15 amino acids. J gave up 0 bases and V 3 bases, and 5 bases lay outside the gene matches. The CDR3 region has the DNA TGTGCCACCAGCAGGACGACAGGGAGCTCCTACGAGCAGTACTTC. Translating gives CATSRTTGSSYEQYF. Full variable domain (rest looked up from reference TRBV15 and TRBJ2-7): DAMVIQNPRYQVTQFGKPVTLSCSQTLNHNVMYWYQQKSSQAPKLLFHYYDKDFNNEADTPDNFQSRRPNTSFCFLDIRSPGLGDTAMYLCATSRTTGSSYEQYFGPGTRLTVT.

A remark on this clonotype: The conserved final phenylalanine or tryptophan is absent from the CDR3, which likely points to a read error. CDR3 loop: CASSLWDLPPQHV. The CDR3 region has the DNA TGTGCCAGCAGTCTCTGGGACCTACCGCCCCAGCATGTT. V and J are TRBV12-3 or TRBV12-4 and TRBJ1-5, with a tentative D call TRBD1 (5 bases). There are 13 residues in the CDR3. Between the trimmed V and J ends, which lost 5 bases and 9 bases, there was a span of 14 bases.

This clonotype was seen more than once but under ten times. The chain uses TRBV9 and TRBJ2-5; D gene ambiguous. Trimming left V 0 bases short and J 4 bases short, with 16 bases between. The germline V gene encodes CDR1 SGDLS and CDR2 YYNGEE. This CDR3 contains 16 residues. The CDR3 nucleotides are TGTGCCAGCAGCGTAGACCCCGTCGGTCGGTTAGAGACCCAGTACTTC. Protein sequence: CASSVDPVGRLETQYF.

This clonotype was found many times. V gene TRBV20-1 combines with J gene TRBJ1-1; 8 bases are a match to TRBD1. Losses at the gene ends were 7 bases for V and 5 bases for J; bases not matched to a gene: 3. The CDR3 extends over 11 amino acids. Germline values: CDR1 DFQATT, CDR2 SNEGSKA (reference sequence). Written as DNA, the CDR3 is TGCAGTGTGGACAGGGAGACTGAAGCTTTCTTT. It encodes CSVDRETEAFF.

The V gene is TRBV6-1, the J gene TRBJ1-1, with 7 bases matching TRBD1. The CDR3 runs 11 residues. Germline trimming cut 5 bases from V and 8 bases from J; bases unmatched to any gene: 2. The germline V gene encodes CDR1 MNHNS and CDR2 SASEGT. The CDR3 spells CASSYRGEAFF. CDR3 nucleotide sequence: TGTGCCAGCAGTTACAGGGGAGAAGCTTTCTTT.

The rearrangement links TRBV9 to TRBJ1-5; 9 positions agree with TRBD1. CDR1 SGDLS and CDR2 YYNGEE come from the germline V gene. The junction had 3 bases not matched to a gene; V was cut back by 3 bases and J by 5 bases. The CDR3 covers 14 residues. The CDR3 is CASSARQGDQPQHF. The CDR3 bases are TGTGCCAGCAGCGCTCGACAGGGGGATCAGCCCCAGCATTTT.

V is TRBV5-1 and J is TRBJ2-2; D ambiguous. From germline, CDR1 is SGHRS and CDR2 YFSETQ. With 5 bases removed from V and 2 bases from J, the gap between germline ends came to 10 bases. The CDR3 contains 14 residues. DNA for the CDR3: TGCGCCAGCAGGATTATAGGAAACACCGGGGAGCTGTTTTTT. This codes for CASRIIGNTGELFF.

This clonotype was seen a few times. The chain recombines TRBV20-1 with TRBJ2-3; 7 bases fit TRBD2. Per the germline V gene, CDR1 is DFQATT and CDR2 is SNEGSKA (reference sequence). J lost 5 bases, V lost 3 bases, and 17 bases had no gene match. The CDR3 has 17 residues. The chain's CDR3 is CSARVFGLAAVQDTQYF. In nucleotides, the CDR3 is TGCAGTGCTAGGGTCTTCGGCCTAGCGGCCGTTCAAGATACGCAGTATTTT.

Remarks on this clonotype: Since the CDR3 does not end with the conserved phenylalanine or tryptophan, this likely comes from a read error. The chain couples TRBV19 to TRBJ1-2; 7 positions match TRBD1. J gave up 8 bases and V 6 bases, and 12 bases lay outside the gene matches. This CDR3 region has 14 residues. Germline-derived CDR1 and CDR2 are LNHDA and SQIVND (reference sequence). CDR3 sequence (DNA): TGTGCCAGTAGCCCCGCAGGGGGTAGCTACGGCTACACCCTC. Translation gives CASSPAGGSYGYTL.

This clonotype is a singleton in its sample. V is TRBV10-3 and J is TRBJ2-5; TRBD2 matches 12 bases. This CDR3 spans 16 amino acids. Germline trimming cut 4 bases from V and 3 bases from J; bases unmatched to any gene: 6. CDR1 and CDR2 (germline): ENHRY, SYGVKD. CDR3 residues: CAISGGTSGPKETQYF. The CDR3 DNA is TGTGCCATCAGTGGCGGGACTAGCGGGCCCAAAGAGACCCAGTACTTC.

This chain uses TRBV20-1 with TRBJ2-3; the D is unclear. Trimming cost V 1 base and J 3 bases, with 11 bases left between them. This CDR3 has 14 amino acids. Germline assignment: CDR1 DFQATT and CDR2 SNEGSKA (reference sequence). The CDR3, as DNA: TGCAGTGCTAGAGTTGGCCAGCGAACAGATACGCAGTATTTT. Amino acids: CSARVGQRTDTQYF.